One sample yielded the 14 T cell receptor beta chains listed below, sequenced in a study of regulatory T cells in long-lasting Graves disease. Arm-PCR of CDR3 regions with iRepertoire HTBI primers generated TCR beta libraries. MiXCR, applied by TCRdb to the multiplex PCR reads, yields one record per CDR3 protein. The table lists roughly 560,000 distinct CDR3 sequences, about 12% of them singletons, with roughly 8.9% in the top ten. Time point here: newly diagnosed GD, antithyroid drugs for less than 3 months. With RNA extracted from PBMCs as input, the TCR library was made. The same data also contributed to another study, on T cells in Graves' hyperthyroidism and ophthalmopathy.

This specimen was peripheral blood mononuclear cells (PBMCs), taken at new diagnosis, from a patient treated with antithyroid drugs. These receptor sequences come from a woman aged 30 to 39 with Graves disease.

This clonotype came up many times. The chain is built from TRBV6-1 and TRBJ1-6, with 8 positions matching TRBD1. The V gene's germline CDR1 is MNHNS and CDR2 SASEGT. The CDR3 is 15 residues long. V lost 5 bases to trimming and J lost 8 bases; unmatched junction nucleotides: 8. The CDR3 region is CASSPGGTGYSPLHF. CDR3 DNA sequence: TGTGCCAGCAGTCCCGGAGGGACAGGATATTCACCCCTCCACTTT.

This clonotype was found a few times. The chain employs TRBV28 and TRBJ2-4, with TRBD1 as a possible D gene (6 bases). The CDR3 loop spans 17 amino acids. The germline CDR1 and CDR2 sequences are MDHEN and SYDVKM. Trimming stripped 1 base from V and 2 bases from J, with 15 bases between. The CDR3 nucleotides read TGTGCCAGCAGTTTATCTTCAGGGGCTTTGTCCAAAAACATTCAGTACTTC. This translates into CASSLSSGALSKNIQYF.

The sample holds many counts of this clonotype. The J gene is TRBJ1-2, the V gene TRBV7-2, with D possibly TRBD1 on 6 matching bases. V shed 1 base and J shed 3 bases, with 15 bases lying between them. The CDR3 has 16 amino acids. Germline-derived CDR1 and CDR2 are SGHTA and FQGNSA. As DNA, the CDR3 is TGTGCCAGCAGCTTAGGGGGGGGCAGGGTGGACTATGGCTACACCTTC. Translated, it gives CASSLGGGRVDYGYTF.

This clonotype was detected ten times or more. The chain carries TRBV7-9 and TRBJ2-1; 10 nucleotides line up with TRBD2. The CDR3 has 20 amino acids. The germline gives CDR1 SEHNR, CDR2 FQNEAQ (reference sequence). V shed 4 bases and J 0 bases; nucleotides not matched to a gene: 15. Here the CDR3 reads CASSSSVIAGGSGSYNEQFF. In DNA form, the CDR3 reads TGTGCCAGCAGCTCCAGTGTGATAGCGGGAGGCTCGGGCTCCTACAATGAGCAGTTCTTC.

The chain is built from TRBV27 and TRBJ1-1; TRBD1 matches at 7 bases. J gave up 4 bases and V 4 bases, and 6 bases lay outside the gene matches. Germline CDR1 is MNHEY and CDR2 is SMNVEV (reference sequence). This CDR3 is built from 14 residues. CDR3: CASSWTKGATEAFF. The CDR3, as DNA: TGTGCCAGCAGTTGGACCAAGGGGGCCACTGAAGCTTTCTTT.

The V call is TRBV15, the J call TRBJ2-1; D perhaps matches TRBD1 (5 bases). This CDR3 region has 15 residues. V lost 1 base and J 7 bases, leaving 14 bases between the germline ends. The V gene's germline CDR1 is LNHNV and CDR2 YYDKDF (reference sequence). The CDR3 region is CATSRALQENNEQFF. CDR3 in DNA: TGTGCCACCAGCAGAGCTTTACAGGAGAATAATGAGCAGTTCTTC. The variable domain in full, with the rest retrieved from reference TRBV15 and TRBJ2-1, is DAMVIQNPRYQVTQFGKPVTLSCSQTLNHNVMYWYQQKSSQAPKLLFHYYDKDFNNEADTPDNFQSRRPNTSFCFLDIRSPGLGDTAMYLCATSRALQENNEQFFGPGTRLTVL.

This clonotype has just a few counts. V and J are TRBV25-1 and TRBJ2-3; D is perhaps TRBD2 (6 bases). Trimming cost V 6 bases and J 6 bases, with 13 bases left between them. This CDR3 spans 13 amino acids. Germline V gene sequence: CDR1 MGHDK, CDR2 SYGVNS. Here the CDR3 DNA reads TGTGCCAGCAGAGCGGGCAGGATGGATACGCAGTATTTT. Its protein product is CASRAGRMDTQYF.

There are many counts of this clonotype. The chain joins TRBV20-1 to TRBJ2-5; 8 positions match TRBD1. With the DNA end fitting TRBJ2-1 better, the J assignment may be wrong. Germline V gives CDR1 DFQATT, CDR2 SNEGSKA (reference sequence). CDR3 length: 14 amino acids. The CDR3 here is CSARRTGLGNEQFF. As DNA, the CDR3 is TGCAGTGCCCGAAGGACAGGGCTAGGCAATGAGCAGTTCTTC.

The chain recombines TRBV20-1 with TRBJ2-7, with 10 bases lining up with TRBD2. With 2 bases clipped from V and 2 bases from J, the junction kept 3 bases outside the gene matches. The germline V gene encodes CDR1 DFQATT and CDR2 SNEGSKA (reference sequence). CDR3 length equals 14 residues. The CDR3 is CSARLAGVPYEQYF. The DNA for the CDR3 is TGCAGTGCTAGACTAGCGGGAGTCCCCTACGAGCAGTACTTC.

This clonotype was counted ten times or more. The CDR3 DNA is TGTGCCAGCAGCGGCGACAGGGCGGGCGAGACCCAGTACTTC. Translation: CASSGDRAGETQYF. V usage is TRBV9 and J usage is TRBJ2-5; 7 bases map to TRBD1. Germline CDR1 and CDR2: SGDLS and YYNGEE. The V segment lost 3 bases and the J segment 5 bases; nucleotides outside the gene matches: 7. This CDR3 region has 14 residues.

Ten or more counts support this clonotype. V is TRBV19 and J is TRBJ2-5, with 7 bases identical to TRBD1. The ends lost 3 bases at V and 5 bases at J; junction bases unmatched: 12. Germline V gene lookup returns CDR1 LNHDA and CDR2 SQIVND (reference sequence). The CDR3 is 16 residues long. The CDR3 loop reads CASSIGPGGRGETQYF. The CDR3 nucleotides are TGTGCCAGTAGTATCGGGCCAGGGGGTAGGGGGGAGACCCAGTACTTC.

This clonotype has more than one count but fewer than ten. V gene TRBV20-1 combines with J gene TRBJ2-3, with D unclear. Germline V gives CDR1 DFQATT, CDR2 SNEGSKA (reference sequence). V shed 6 bases and J shed 4 bases, with 8 bases lying between them. The CDR3 length is 11 residues. CDR3 sequence (DNA): TGCAGTGCCCCTAGGGCAGATACGCAGTATTTT. Translated, it gives CSAPRADTQYF.

This clonotype was picked up many times. The V and J genes are TRBV29-1 and TRBJ1-1; tentatively, D is TRBD1 (6 bases). CDR3 length: 13 residues. Trimming removed 7 bases from V and 0 bases from J, with 12 bases in between. Germline V gene sequence: CDR1 SQVTM, CDR2 ANQGSEA. CDR3: CSGRGRLNTEAFF. CDR3 DNA sequence: TGCAGCGGCCGGGGGCGGCTGAACACTGAAGCTTTCTTT.

The chain has TRBV5-1 and TRBJ2-7; D remains ambiguous. Germline assignment: CDR1 SGHRS and CDR2 YFSETQ. Trimming took 0 bases from V and 7 from J, leaving 14 bases between them. This CDR3 spans 14 amino acids. The CDR3 coding sequence is TGCGCCAGCAGCTTGGACGATTGGGTCCGTGAGCAGTACTTC. Protein: CASSLDDWVREQYF.